This T cell receptor (beta chain) was recovered during a study of identical twins. Unique molecular identifiers were present on cDNA, and template switching added a universal primer site. Using its own MiXCR run on the 5' RACE reads, TCRdb lists one record per CDR3 protein. In the table there are over 600,000 distinct CDR3 sequences, about 20% of which are singletons. The CDR3 length is 15 residues. With V trimmed by 4 bases and J by 4 bases, 9 bases remained unmatched. From germline, CDR1 is SQVTM and CDR2 ANQGSEA. The data were also submitted as part of a second study, on T cells expressing NK-cell markers. From that paper: An anti-gamma-delta TCR antibody restricted sorting to alpha-beta TCR T cells in several experiments.

Sequenced: PBMCs. The chain is built from TRBV29-1 and TRBJ2-3; 9 positions match TRBD2. The TCR comes from a woman in her late teens or twenties in good health. The CDR3 DNA reads TGCAGCGTTGCACCCAGCGGGGGGCGCGCAGATACGCAGTATTTT. Translated, it gives CSVAPSGGRADTQYF.